The present TCR beta chain was sequenced within a study of blood T cell repertoires in COVID-19. Sequencing was performed with immunoSEQ multiplex PCR; in TCRdb, only in-frame clones are kept and a portion is missing. The data hold 350,000 to 550,000 clones, with 70% to 90% observed a single time. Ages ranged from about 18 to 90 years, with residence in about two dozen US areas. J gave up 2 bases and V 0 bases, and 10 bases lay outside the gene matches. Germline V gene sequence: CDR1 SGHRS, CDR2 YFSETQ. CDR3 size: 18 residues. This TCR was sampled from a woman aged 18-30 years with acute COVID-19. Sequenced input: PBMCs or T cells enriched from blood (not recorded which). The chain is built from TRBV5-1 and TRBJ2-2, with TRBD1 identical over 7 bases. The chain's CDR3 is CASSLATTGDPNTGELFF. The CDR3 coding sequence is TGCGCCAGCAGCTTGGCGACCACAGGGGACCCTAACACCGGGGAGCTGTTTTTT.